This T cell receptor beta chain stems from a study of cytomegalovirus exposure and HLA in healthy donors. The study, taken as a whole, reports: Within an earlier analysis, most TCR beta V segments proved productive either about 90% or about 30% of the time.

This CDR3 is 15 amino acids long. Germline values: CDR1 SEHNR, CDR2 FQNEAQ (reference sequence). V shed 8 bases, J shed 5 bases, and the junction held 13 bases outside the gene matches. In its sample, this clone was seen a few times. Antigen specificity is unknown. PCR primers comprised 60 Vbeta and 13 Jbeta primers. The assay was immunoSEQ multiplex PCR, and TCRdb's table has in-frame clones only and misses some. The data contain 100,000 to 150,000 clones, roughly 72% of them seen just once; the ten biggest clones take up about 1.7%. The TCR originated in a woman in her forties or fifties in good health and CMV-seronegative. The sequencing sample was made of PBMCs. The chain has TRBV7-9 and TRBJ2-5, with TRBD1 identical over 8 bases. The CDR3 sequence is CASGPDRGLGETQYF. CDR3 bases: TGTGCCAGCGGACCTGACAGGGGCTTGGGGGAGACCCAGTACTTC.